A selection of T cell receptor beta chains follows, all from one sample in a study of preoperative IRX-2 immunotherapy in early breast cancer. Sequencing was performed with immunoSEQ multiplex PCR; in TCRdb, only in-frame clones are kept and a portion is missing. The profile shows 30,000 to 45,000 clones, approximately 85% of them singletons. The sample consisted of lymph node tissue, taken after IRX-2 immunotherapy. The receptors here all came from a human donor with breast cancer. Both conserved end residues are part of each CDR3. Each record gives: D gene, J gene, clone size, V gene, CDR3 protein, CDR3 DNA. The D gene is left open where the match is weak. For some rows the clone size is stated as once, few or many, or as a class when expanded; others skip it.

D gene: .
J gene: TRBJ1-1
clone size: few
V gene: TRBV28
CDR3 protein: CASSLDERGNTEAFF
CDR3 DNA: TGTGCCAGCAGTCTAGACGAAAGGGGTAATACTGAAGCTTTCTTT

D gene: .
J gene: TRBJ2-5
clone size: .
V gene: TRBV18
CDR3 protein: CASSPQNQETQYF
CDR3 DNA: TGTGCCAGCTCACCCCAAAACCAAGAGACCCAGTACTTC

D gene: TRBD2
J gene: TRBJ2-3
clone size: .
V gene: TRBV30
CDR3 protein: CAWDGSGGARTQYF
CDR3 DNA: TGTGCCTGGGATGGCAGCGGGGGGGCTCGTACGCAGTATTTT

D gene: TRBD2
J gene: TRBJ2-7
clone size: .
V gene: TRBV5-1
CDR3 protein: CASSPGGLAGELYEQYF
CDR3 DNA: TGCGCCAGCAGCCCCGGCGGACTAGCGGGGGAATTATACGAGCAGTATTTC

D gene: .
J gene: TRBJ2-7
clone size: .
V gene: TRBV27
CDR3 protein: CASSPTTSYEQYF
CDR3 DNA: TGTGCCAGCAGCCCGACAACTAGCTACGAGCAGTACTTC

D gene: .
J gene: TRBJ2-1
clone size: once
V gene: TRBV12-2
CDR3 protein: CATLSGKLMKDEQFF
CDR3 DNA: TGTGCCACCCTGTCGGGGAAACTGATGAAGGATGAGCAGTTCTTC

D gene: .
J gene: TRBJ2-3
clone size: .
V gene: TRBV18
CDR3 protein: CASSPGREEDTQYF
CDR3 DNA: TGTGCCAGCTCACCAGGCAGGGAAGAAGATACGCAGTATTTT

D gene: .
J gene: TRBJ2-7
clone size: once
V gene: TRBV28
CDR3 protein: CASSPPGAGAEQYF
CDR3 DNA: TGTGCCAGCAGTCCCCCAGGGGCGGGGGCCGAGCAGTACTTC

D gene: .
J gene: TRBJ1-6
clone size: .
V gene: TRBV30
CDR3 protein: CAWSPASDSPLHF
CDR3 DNA: TGTGCCTGGAGTCCAGCCTCTGATTCACCCCTCCACTTT

D gene: TRBD2
J gene: TRBJ2-7
clone size: .
V gene: TRBV6-8
CDR3 protein: CASSSPREGYEQYF
CDR3 DNA: TGTGCCAGCAGTTCCCCCAGGGAGGGGTACGAGCAGTACTTC

D gene: .
J gene: TRBJ1-6
clone size: .
V gene: TRBV10-3
CDR3 protein: CAISEATQNSPLHF
CDR3 DNA: TGTGCCATCAGTGAGGCGACACAAAATTCACCCCTCCACTTT

D gene: .
J gene: TRBJ1-5
clone size: few
V gene: TRBV29-1
CDR3 protein: CSVGGGNQPQHF
CDR3 DNA: TGCAGCGTTGGGGGTGGCAATCAGCCCCAGCATTTT

D gene: TRBD2
J gene: TRBJ2-1
clone size: .
V gene: TRBV5-1
CDR3 protein: CASSLPIAGSEQFF
CDR3 DNA: TGCGCCAGCAGCTTGCCGATAGCGGGGAGTGAGCAGTTCTTC

D gene: .
J gene: TRBJ2-3
clone size: few
V gene: TRBV6-8
CDR3 protein: CASSYGSSYGPDTQYF
CDR3 DNA: TGTGCCAGCAGTTACGGATCTTCCTACGGACCTGATACGCAGTATTTT

D gene: .
J gene: TRBJ2-4
clone size: .
V gene: TRBV5-1
CDR3 protein: CASSPEGREDIQYF
CDR3 DNA: TGCGCCAGCAGCCCCGAGGGCAGGGAGGACATTCAGTACTTC

D gene: TRBD1
J gene: TRBJ1-3
clone size: .
V gene: TRBV14
CDR3 protein: CASSLRTGGGNTIYF
CDR3 DNA: TGTGCCAGCAGCCTTAGGACAGGTGGCGGAAACACCATATATTTT

D gene: TRBD1
J gene: TRBJ2-1
clone size: .
V gene: TRBV18
CDR3 protein: CASSPPRQGANEQFF
CDR3 DNA: TGTGCCAGCTCACCACCCCGACAGGGGGCCAATGAGCAGTTCTTC

D gene: .
J gene: TRBJ1-3
clone size: .
V gene: TRBV28
CDR3 protein: CASYTGFSGNTIYF
CDR3 DNA: TGTGCCAGTTACACAGGATTTTCTGGAAACACCATATATTTT

D gene: TRBD1
J gene: TRBJ1-6
clone size: .
V gene: TRBV23-1
CDR3 protein: CASSQETGHNSPLHF
CDR3 DNA: TGCGCCAGCAGCCAGGAGACAGGGCACAATTCACCCCTCCACTTT

D gene: .
J gene: TRBJ2-7
clone size: .
V gene: TRBV5-1
CDR3 protein: CASSLDSEGYEQYF
CDR3 DNA: TGCGCCAGCAGCTTGGACTCTGAAGGTTACGAGCAGTACTTC

D gene: TRBD1
J gene: TRBJ1-5
clone size: .
V gene: TRBV6-8
CDR3 protein: CASSSQGAGQPQHF
CDR3 DNA: TGTGCCAGCAGTTCACAGGGGGCCGGTCAGCCCCAGCATTTT

D gene: TRBD2
J gene: TRBJ2-7
clone size: .
V gene: TRBV18
CDR3 protein: CASSPPSGLAGLTYEQYF
CDR3 DNA: TGTGCCAGCTCACCACCGAGTGGACTAGCGGGGCTTACCTACGAGCAGTACTTC

D gene: .
J gene: TRBJ2-7
clone size: .
V gene: TRBV28
CDR3 protein: CASSPRDPYYEQYF
CDR3 DNA: TGTGCCAGCAGTCCCCGGGACCCCTACTACGAGCAGTACTTC

D gene: .
J gene: TRBJ2-2
clone size: .
V gene: TRBV6-8
CDR3 protein: CASTINRETGELFF
CDR3 DNA: TGTGCCAGCACTATAAACAGGGAGACCGGGGAGCTGTTTTTT

D gene: .
J gene: TRBJ2-7
clone size: .
V gene: TRBV6-8
CDR3 protein: CAARGGPTYEQYF
CDR3 DNA: TGTGCCGCCCGGGGAGGACCCACCTACGAGCAGTACTTC

D gene: .
J gene: TRBJ1-1
clone size: .
V gene: TRBV18
CDR3 protein: CASSPRAGDGTEAFF
CDR3 DNA: TGTGCCAGCTCACCGAGGGCCGGGGACGGCACTGAAGCTTTCTTT

D gene: .
J gene: TRBJ2-7
clone size: few
V gene: TRBV6-8
CDR3 protein: CASSVRALGYYEQYF
CDR3 DNA: TGTGCCAGCAGTGTCCGGGCCCTAGGGTATTACGAGCAGTACTTC

D gene: .
J gene: TRBJ2-3
clone size: .
V gene: TRBV5-1
CDR3 protein: CASSPIGGPTDTQYF
CDR3 DNA: TGCGCCAGCAGCCCGATAGGGGGGCCCACAGATACGCAGTATTTT

D gene: .
J gene: TRBJ2-2
clone size: .
V gene: TRBV7-1
CDR3 protein: CASSPGLTNTGELFF
CDR3 DNA: TGTGCCAGCAGCCCGGGACTCACGAACACCGGGGAGCTGTTTTTT

D gene: .
J gene: TRBJ1-3
clone size: .
V gene: TRBV9
CDR3 protein: CASSVAEGGRRFSGNTIYF
CDR3 DNA: TGTGCCAGCAGCGTAGCAGAGGGGGGTAGACGTTTCTCTGGAAACACCATATATTTT

D gene: TRBD1
J gene: TRBJ2-7
clone size: .
V gene: TRBV10-1
CDR3 protein: CASSGPGQGTYEQYF
CDR3 DNA: TGCGCCAGCAGTGGTCCCGGACAGGGAACCTACGAGCAGTACTTC

D gene: .
J gene: TRBJ1-6
clone size: .
V gene: TRBV7-4
CDR3 protein: CASSSAGQAFYSPLHF
CDR3 DNA: TGTGCCAGCAGCTCGGCTGGACAAGCGTTTTATTCACCCCTCCACTTT

D gene: TRBD1
J gene: TRBJ2-7
clone size: .
V gene: TRBV11-3
CDR3 protein: CASSGAGTGAVYEQYF
CDR3 DNA: TGTGCCAGCAGCGGGGCCGGGACAGGGGCGGTATACGAGCAGTACTTC

D gene: .
J gene: TRBJ1-2
clone size: .
V gene: TRBV7-1
CDR3 protein: CASSLYGLTYNYGYTF
CDR3 DNA: TGTGCCAGCAGCTTGTATGGTTTGACCTATAACTATGGCTACACCTTC

D gene: TRBD2
J gene: TRBJ2-7
clone size: .
V gene: TRBV5-1
CDR3 protein: CASSLSPSGGSGEQYF
CDR3 DNA: TGCGCCAGCAGCTTGTCGCCTAGCGGGGGGAGCGGCGAGCAGTACTTC

D gene: .
J gene: TRBJ1-5
clone size: .
V gene: TRBV28
CDR3 protein: CASNQGETQPQHF
CDR3 DNA: TGTGCCAGCAACCAGGGAGAGACCCAGCCCCAGCATTTT

D gene: TRBD2
J gene: TRBJ2-1
clone size: .
V gene: TRBV7-6
CDR3 protein: CASSSALSGGLGFEQFF
CDR3 DNA: TGTGCCAGCAGCTCCGCCCTTAGCGGGGGTCTGGGGTTTGAGCAGTTCTTC

D gene: .
J gene: TRBJ1-2
clone size: .
V gene: TRBV23-1
CDR3 protein: CASSQVPRGSGYTF
CDR3 DNA: TGCGCCAGCAGCCAAGTACCTAGGGGATCTGGCTACACCTTC

D gene: .
J gene: TRBJ1-6
clone size: .
V gene: TRBV11-3
CDR3 protein: CASSRAGRAYNSPLHF
CDR3 DNA: TGTGCCAGCAGCAGGGCGGGACGGGCTTATAATTCACCCCTCCACTTT

D gene: TRBD1
J gene: TRBJ2-7
clone size: .
V gene: TRBV6-8
CDR3 protein: CASSYSGQGAYEQYF
CDR3 DNA: TGTGCCAGCAGTTACTCGGGACAGGGGGCGTACGAGCAGTACTTC

D gene: .
J gene: TRBJ1-6
clone size: .
V gene: TRBV25-1
CDR3 protein: CASSAHRVGGSPLHF
CDR3 DNA: TGTGCCAGCAGTGCTCACAGGGTAGGGGGTTCACCCCTCCACTTT

D gene: TRBD1
J gene: TRBJ1-1
clone size: .
V gene: TRBV28
CDR3 protein: CASNWPPDRENTEAFF
CDR3 DNA: TGTGCCAGCAATTGGCCACCGGACAGGGAGAACACTGAAGCTTTCTTT

D gene: TRBD1
J gene: TRBJ1-1
clone size: .
V gene: TRBV11-3
CDR3 protein: CASSRGQGADTEAFF
CDR3 DNA: TGTGCCAGCAGCCGCGGACAGGGGGCTGACACTGAAGCTTTCTTT

D gene: TRBD1
J gene: TRBJ2-7
clone size: .
V gene: TRBV30
CDR3 protein: CACDPTGGSYEQYF
CDR3 DNA: TGTGCCTGTGATCCGACAGGGGGCTCCTACGAGCAGTACTTC

D gene: TRBD1
J gene: TRBJ1-1
clone size: .
V gene: TRBV6-8
CDR3 protein: CASSGHRGEAVNTEAFF
CDR3 DNA: TGTGCCAGCAGTGGACACAGGGGCGAGGCGGTGAACACTGAAGCTTTCTTT

D gene: TRBD1
J gene: TRBJ2-7
clone size: .
V gene: TRBV14
CDR3 protein: CASSQETGREQYF
CDR3 DNA: TGTGCCAGCAGCCAAGAGACAGGGCGAGAGCAGTACTTC

D gene: TRBD1
J gene: TRBJ2-1
clone size: .
V gene: TRBV6-8
CDR3 protein: CAISRDRVGSEQFF
CDR3 DNA: TGTGCCATCAGCCGGGACAGGGTGGGTAGTGAGCAGTTCTTC

D gene: .
J gene: TRBJ2-5
clone size: .
V gene: TRBV7-1
CDR3 protein: CANSMGTEATQYF
CDR3 DNA: TGTGCCAATTCTATGGGGACGGAAGCGACCCAGTACTTC

D gene: .
J gene: TRBJ2-6
clone size: .
V gene: TRBV4-1
CDR3 protein: CASSQDRDGYSGANVLTF
CDR3 DNA: TGCGCCAGCAGCCAAGATCGGGACGGTTACTCTGGGGCCAACGTCCTGACTTTC

D gene: TRBD2
J gene: TRBJ2-4
clone size: once
V gene: TRBV7-4
CDR3 protein: CASSLSGVKNIQYF
CDR3 DNA: TGTGCCAGCAGCTTGAGCGGGGTCAAAAACATTCAGTACTTC

D gene: .
J gene: TRBJ1-2
clone size: .
V gene: TRBV25-1
CDR3 protein: CASSEGPGLRGYTF
CDR3 DNA: TGTGCCAGCAGTGAGGGCCCAGGGCTGCGGGGCTACACCTTC

D gene: .
J gene: TRBJ1-1
clone size: .
V gene: TRBV19
CDR3 protein: CASSIPNMNTEAFF
CDR3 DNA: TGTGCCAGTAGTATTCCCAACATGAACACTGAAGCTTTCTTT